This T cell receptor beta chain was found in a study of technical replicates of blood from a few donors. Method: immunoSEQ multiplex PCR; TCRdb's copy keeps in-frame clones and lacks some. Of approximately 53,000 clones detected, approximately 95% appear once; the ten largest clones hold roughly 0.36%. The germline V gene encodes CDR1 SGDLS and CDR2 YYNGEE. The ends were cut back, 4 bases at V and 0 bases at J, with 14 bases in the middle. CDR3 size: 15 residues. This clone came up once. The chain recombines TRBV9 with TRBJ2-7; no clear D. Specimen: T cells isolated from PBMCs. This TCR derives from a human donor in good health. The CDR3 reads CASSLVGDPSYEQYF. CDR3 coding DNA: TGTGCCAGCAGCCTGGTGGGCGACCCCTCCTACGAGCAGTACTTC.